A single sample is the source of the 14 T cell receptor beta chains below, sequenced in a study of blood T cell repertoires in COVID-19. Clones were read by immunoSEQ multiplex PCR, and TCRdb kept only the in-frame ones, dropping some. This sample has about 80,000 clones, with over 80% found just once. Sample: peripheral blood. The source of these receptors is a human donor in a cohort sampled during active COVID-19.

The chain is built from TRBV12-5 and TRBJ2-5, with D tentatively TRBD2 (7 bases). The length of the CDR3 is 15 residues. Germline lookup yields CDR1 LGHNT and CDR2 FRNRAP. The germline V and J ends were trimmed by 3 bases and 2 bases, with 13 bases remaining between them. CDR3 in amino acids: CASGFGGAPQETQYF. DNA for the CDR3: TGTGCTAGTGGTTTTGGGGGGGCCCCGCAAGAGACCCAGTACTTC.

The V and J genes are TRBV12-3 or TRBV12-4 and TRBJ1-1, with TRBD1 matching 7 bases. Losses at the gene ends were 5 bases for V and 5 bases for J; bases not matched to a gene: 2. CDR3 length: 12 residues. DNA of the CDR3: TGTGCCAGCAGTCCGGACAGGACTGAAGCTTTCTTT. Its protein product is CASSPDRTEAFF.

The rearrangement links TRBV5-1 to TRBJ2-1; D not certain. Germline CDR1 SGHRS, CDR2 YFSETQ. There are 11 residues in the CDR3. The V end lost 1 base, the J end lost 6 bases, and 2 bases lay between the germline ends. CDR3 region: CASSLLNEQFF. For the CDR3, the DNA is TGCGCCAGCAGCTTGCTCAATGAGCAGTTCTTC.

The CDR3 reads CASSSTGFTEAFF. CDR3 nucleotide sequence: TGTGCCAGCAGTTCCACAGGGTTTACTGAAGCTTTCTTT. This sequence joins TRBV12-3 or TRBV12-4 and TRBJ1-1; possible D gene TRBD1, 6 bases. V lost 4 bases, J lost 5 bases, and 11 bases lay in between. The CDR3 covers 13 residues.

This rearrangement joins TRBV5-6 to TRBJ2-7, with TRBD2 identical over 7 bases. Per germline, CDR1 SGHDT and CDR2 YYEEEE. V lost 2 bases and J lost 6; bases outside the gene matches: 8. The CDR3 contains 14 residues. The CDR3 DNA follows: TGTGCCAGCAGCTTAGGTTGGGGAGGGGCCGAGCAGTACTTC. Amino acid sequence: CASSLGWGGAEQYF.

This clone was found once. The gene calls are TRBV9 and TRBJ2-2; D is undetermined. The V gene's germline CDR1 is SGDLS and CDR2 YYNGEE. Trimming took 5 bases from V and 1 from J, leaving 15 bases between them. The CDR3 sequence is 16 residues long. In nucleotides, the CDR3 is TGTGCCAGCAGTTCCCTCCCCCTCTGGAACACCGGGGAGCTGTTTTTT. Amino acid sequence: CASSSLPLWNTGELFF. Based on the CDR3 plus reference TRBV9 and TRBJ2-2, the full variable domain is DSGVTQTPKHLITATGQRVTLRCSPRSGDLSVYWYQQSLDQGLQFLIQYYNGEERAKGNILERFSAQQFPDLHSELNLSSLELGDSALYFCASSSLPLWNTGELFFGEGSRLTVL.

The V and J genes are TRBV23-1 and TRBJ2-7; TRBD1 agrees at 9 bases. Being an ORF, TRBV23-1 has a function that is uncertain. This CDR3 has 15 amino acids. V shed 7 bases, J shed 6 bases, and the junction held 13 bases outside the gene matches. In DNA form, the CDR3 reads TGCGCCAGCACTCCGGAGGGGACAGGGCGAAGCGAGCAGTACTTC. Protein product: CASTPEGTGRSEQYF.

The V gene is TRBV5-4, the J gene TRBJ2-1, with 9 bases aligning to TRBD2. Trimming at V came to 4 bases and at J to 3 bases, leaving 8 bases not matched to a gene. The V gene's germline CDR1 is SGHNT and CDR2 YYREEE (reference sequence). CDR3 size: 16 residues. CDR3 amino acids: CASSPTSGDSYNEQFF. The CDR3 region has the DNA TGTGCCAGCAGCCCGACTAGCGGAGACAGCTACAATGAGCAGTTCTTC.

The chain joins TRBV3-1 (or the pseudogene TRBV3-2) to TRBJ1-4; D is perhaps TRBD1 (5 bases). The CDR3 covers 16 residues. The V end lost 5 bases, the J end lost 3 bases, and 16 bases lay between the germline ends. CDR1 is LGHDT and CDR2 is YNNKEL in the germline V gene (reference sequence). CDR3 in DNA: TGTGCCAGCAGCTTCGTAGGAGGGGTTTCTAATGAAAAACTGTTTTTT. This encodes CASSFVGGVSNEKLFF.

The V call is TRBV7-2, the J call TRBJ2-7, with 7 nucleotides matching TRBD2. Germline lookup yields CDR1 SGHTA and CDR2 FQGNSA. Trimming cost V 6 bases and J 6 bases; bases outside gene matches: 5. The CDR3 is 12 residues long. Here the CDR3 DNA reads TGTGCCAGCAGTGGGGGGGTAGGCGAGCAGTACTTC. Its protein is CASSGGVGEQYF. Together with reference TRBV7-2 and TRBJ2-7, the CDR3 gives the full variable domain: GAGVSQSPSNKVTEKGKDVELRCDPISGHTALYWYRQSLGQGLEFLIYFQGNSAPDKSGLPSDRFSAERTGGSVSTLTIQRTQQEDSAVYLCASSGGVGEQYFGPGTRLTVT.

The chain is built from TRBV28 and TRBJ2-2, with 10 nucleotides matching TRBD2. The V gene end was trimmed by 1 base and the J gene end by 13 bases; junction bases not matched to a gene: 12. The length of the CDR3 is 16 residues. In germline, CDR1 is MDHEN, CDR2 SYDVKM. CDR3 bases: TGTGCCAGCAGTTTATCTCCAGGGATGGGACTAGCGACGCTGTTTTTT. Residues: CASSLSPGMGLATLFF.

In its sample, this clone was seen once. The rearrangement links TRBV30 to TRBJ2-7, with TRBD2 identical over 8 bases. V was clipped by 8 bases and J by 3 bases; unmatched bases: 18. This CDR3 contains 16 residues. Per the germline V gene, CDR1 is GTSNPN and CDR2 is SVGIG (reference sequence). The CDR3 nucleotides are TGTGCCGGGGGGGCCGCGGGGGGCGGGGAAATCTACGAGCAGTACTTC. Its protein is CAGGAAGGGEIYEQYF.

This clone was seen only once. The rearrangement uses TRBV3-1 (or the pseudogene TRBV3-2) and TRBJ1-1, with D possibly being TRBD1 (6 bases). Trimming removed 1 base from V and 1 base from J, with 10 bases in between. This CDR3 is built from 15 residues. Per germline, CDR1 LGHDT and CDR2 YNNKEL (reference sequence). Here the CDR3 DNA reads TGTGCCAGCAGCCAAGGAGGGGGAAAGAACACTGAAGCTTTCTTT. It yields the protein CASSQGGGKNTEAFF.

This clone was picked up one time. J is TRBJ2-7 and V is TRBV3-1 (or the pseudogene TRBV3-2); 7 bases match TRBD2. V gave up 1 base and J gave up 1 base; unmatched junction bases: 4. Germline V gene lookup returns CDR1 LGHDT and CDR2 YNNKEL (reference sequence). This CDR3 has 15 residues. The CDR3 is CASSQGEGQSYEQYF. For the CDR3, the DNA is TGTGCCAGCAGCCAAGGGGAGGGCCAATCCTACGAGCAGTACTTC.